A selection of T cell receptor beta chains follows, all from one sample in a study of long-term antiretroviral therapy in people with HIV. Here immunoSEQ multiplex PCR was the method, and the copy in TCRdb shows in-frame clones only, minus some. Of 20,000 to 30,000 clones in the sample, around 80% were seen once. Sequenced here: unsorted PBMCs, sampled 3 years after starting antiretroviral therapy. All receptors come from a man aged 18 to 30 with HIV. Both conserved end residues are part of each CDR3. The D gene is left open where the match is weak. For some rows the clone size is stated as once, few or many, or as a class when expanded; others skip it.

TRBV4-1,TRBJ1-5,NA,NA,CASSHRGQHNQPQHF,TGCGCCAGCAGCCACAGAGGACAGCACAATCAGCCCCAGCATTTT
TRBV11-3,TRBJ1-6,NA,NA,CASSFSGVSPLHF,TGTGCCAGCAGCTTCTCCGGGGTATCACCCCTCCACTTT
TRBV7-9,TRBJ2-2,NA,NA,CASSLAMNTGELFF,TGTGCCAGCAGCTTAGCGATGAACACCGGGGAGCTGTTTTTT
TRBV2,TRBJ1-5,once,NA,CASTDGPAGNSNQPQHF,TGTGCCAGCACTGATGGTCCGGCGGGGAATAGCAATCAGCCCCAGCATTTT
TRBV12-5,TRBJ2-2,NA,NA,CASGPGPNAGGELFF,TGTGCTAGTGGTCCGGGCCCTAATGCCGGCGGGGAGCTGTTTTTT
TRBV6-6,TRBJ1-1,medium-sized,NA,CASSYGGSYTEAFF,TGTGCCAGCAGTTACGGAGGGTCATACACTGAAGCTTTCTTT
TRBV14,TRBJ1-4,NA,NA,CASSQNHEKLFF,TGTGCCAGCAGCCAGAATCATGAAAAACTGTTTTTT
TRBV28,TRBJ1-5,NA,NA,CASSLFIAGNQPQHF,TGTGCCAGCAGTTTATTTATAGCTGGGAATCAGCCCCAGCATTTT
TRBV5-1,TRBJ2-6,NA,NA,CASSWGLSSGANVLTF,TGCGCCAGCAGCTGGGGACTTTCCTCTGGGGCCAACGTCCTGACTTTC
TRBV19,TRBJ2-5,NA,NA,CASSMQGWLETQYF,TGTGCCAGTAGTATGCAGGGCTGGTTAGAGACCCAGTACTTC
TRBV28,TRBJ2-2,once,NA,CASSLGGHYTGELFF,TGTGCCAGCAGTTTAGGCGGACATTATACTGGGGAGCTGTTTTTT
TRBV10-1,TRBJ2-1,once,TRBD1,CASSDRQGAISYNEQFF,TGCGCCAGCAGTGATCGACAGGGGGCGATCTCCTACAATGAGCAGTTCTTC
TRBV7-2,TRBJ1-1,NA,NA,CASSGQIEAFF,TGTGCCAGCAGCGGACAGATTGAAGCTTTCTTT
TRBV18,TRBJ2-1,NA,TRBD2,CASSGRAGSSYNEQFF,TGTGCCAGCTCAGGGAGAGCGGGGAGCTCCTACAATGAGCAGTTCTTC
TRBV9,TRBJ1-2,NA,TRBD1,CASSVSGQGNSGYTF,TGTGCCAGCAGCGTCTCGGGACAGGGGAACTCTGGCTACACCTTC
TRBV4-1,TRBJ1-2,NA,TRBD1,CASSQPGTGLNYGYTF,TGCGCCAGCAGCCAACCAGGGACAGGACTTAACTATGGCTACACCTTC
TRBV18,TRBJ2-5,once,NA,CASSPRGLRGTQYF,TGTGCCAGCTCACCAAGGGGCCTAAGGGGGACCCAGTACTTC
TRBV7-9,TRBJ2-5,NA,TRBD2,CASSLKGGGDQETQYF,TGTGCCAGCAGTTTAAAGGGCGGGGGGGACCAAGAGACCCAGTACTTC